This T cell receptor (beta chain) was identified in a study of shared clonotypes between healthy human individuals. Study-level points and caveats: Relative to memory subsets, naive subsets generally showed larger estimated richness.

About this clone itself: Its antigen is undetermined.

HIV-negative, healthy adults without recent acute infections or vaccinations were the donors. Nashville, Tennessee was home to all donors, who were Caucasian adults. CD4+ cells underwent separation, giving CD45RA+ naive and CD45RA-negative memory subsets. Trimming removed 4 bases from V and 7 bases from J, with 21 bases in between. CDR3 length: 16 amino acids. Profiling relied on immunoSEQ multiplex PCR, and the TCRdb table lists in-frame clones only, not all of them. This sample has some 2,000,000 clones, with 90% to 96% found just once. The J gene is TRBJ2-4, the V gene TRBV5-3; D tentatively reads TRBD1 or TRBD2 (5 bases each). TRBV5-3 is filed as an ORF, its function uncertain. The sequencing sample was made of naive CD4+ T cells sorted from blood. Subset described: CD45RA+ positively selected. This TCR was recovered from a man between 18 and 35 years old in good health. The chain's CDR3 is CARSPRGPCLGNIQYF. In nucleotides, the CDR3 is TGTGCCAGAAGCCCTCGGGGACCTTGCTTAGGGAACATTCAGTACTTC.